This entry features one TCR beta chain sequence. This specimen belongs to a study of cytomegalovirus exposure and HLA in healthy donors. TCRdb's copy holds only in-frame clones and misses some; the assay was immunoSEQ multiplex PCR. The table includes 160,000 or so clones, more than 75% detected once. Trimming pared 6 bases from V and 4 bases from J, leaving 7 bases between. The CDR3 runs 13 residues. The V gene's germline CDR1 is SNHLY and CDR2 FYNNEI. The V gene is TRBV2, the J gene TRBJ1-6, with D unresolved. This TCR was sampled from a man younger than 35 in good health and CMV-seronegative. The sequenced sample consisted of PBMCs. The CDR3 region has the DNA TGTGCCAGCAGGTCGGAGTATAATTCACCCCTCCACTTT. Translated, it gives CASRSEYNSPLHF.